Listed below are T cell receptor beta chains from one sample, sequenced in a study of memory CD4+ T cells and cytomegalovirus serostatus. The table came from immunoSEQ multiplex PCR; TCRdb's copy has only in-frame clones and leaves some out. The profile shows 35,000 to 50,000 clones, over 60% of them singletons. The sequencing sample was made of memory CD4+ T cells from blood. These receptors all come from an adult in good health and CMV-seronegative. Each CDR3 is given with its conserved first and last residue. The D gene is left open where the match is weak. Clone size, where shown, is once, few, many, or a class for clones that have expanded.

size	V	D	J	DNA	CDR3
NA	TRBV9	TRBD1	TRBJ1-3	TGTGCCAGCAGCCTTCGGACAGGGGATGTCTCTGGAAACACCATATATTTT	CASSLRTGDVSGNTIYF
few	TRBV6-1	NA	TRBJ1-5	TGTGCCAGCAGTGTCGTGGGGGGCTTTAATCAGCCCCAGCATTTT	CASSVVGGFNQPQHF
NA	TRBV4-1	TRBD1	TRBJ1-2	TGCGCCAGCAGCCAACCAACAGGGGTTACCTATGGCTACACCTTC	CASSQPTGVTYGYTF
NA	TRBV5-1	TRBD1	TRBJ1-1	TGCGCCAGCAGCTCGGGACAGGGTGGGACTGAAGCTTTCTTT	CASSSGQGGTEAFF
NA	TRBV11-3	TRBD1	TRBJ2-6	TGTGCCAGCAGCTTAGGGACAGGGACTGGGGCCAACGTCCTGACTTTC	CASSLGTGTGANVLTF
NA	TRBV5-4	TRBD2	TRBJ2-1	TGTGCCAGCAGCTCCGGGACTAGTGCCTACAATGAGCAGTTCTTC	CASSSGTSAYNEQFF
once	TRBV27	TRBD2	TRBJ2-7	TGTGCCAGCAGCACCGCAGGGATGGGGAGGGGCCACGAGCAGTACTTC	CASSTAGMGRGHEQYF
NA	TRBV7-2	NA	TRBJ2-5	TGTGCCAGCAGCCTGGGGGCTCGGGAGAGGACAGAGACCCAGTACTTC	CASSLGARERTETQYF
few	TRBV7-9	NA	TRBJ2-7	TGTGCCAGCAGCTTAGTCGGGAGTGTGAGCGAGCAGTACTTC	CASSLVGSVSEQYF
NA	TRBV29-1	TRBD1	TRBJ1-1	TGCAGCGTTGGCACCGGAACAGGGGTCATGAACACTGAAGCTTTCTTT	CSVGTGTGVMNTEAFF
once	TRBV18	NA	TRBJ1-5	TGTGCCAGCTCGCCCGAATCGATTCTAAGCAATCAGCCCCAGCATTTT	CASSPESILSNQPQHF
NA	TRBV6-5	TRBD1	TRBJ1-2	TGTGCCAGCAGTAGGGACAGGGAGGAACATGGCTACACCTTC	CASSRDREEHGYTF
NA	TRBV5-5	NA	TRBJ2-1	TGTGCCAGCAGCTTGTTTGCGACTAGAGGCAATGAGCAGTTCTTC	CASSLFATRGNEQFF
NA	TRBV9	TRBD1	TRBJ2-7	TGTGCCAGTAGCGTAGCTGGGACAGGGCTCTACGAGCAGTACTTC	CASSVAGTGLYEQYF
once	TRBV11-3	TRBD1	TRBJ1-4	TGTGCCAGCAGTAAGGGGGACAGGGGTGAAAAACTGTTTTTT	CASSKGDRGEKLFF
NA	TRBV7-9	TRBD1	TRBJ1-4	TGTGCCAGCAGCTTAGGGGGGACAGGGCAGACTGAAAAACTGTTTTTT	CASSLGGTGQTEKLFF
NA	TRBV5-6	NA	TRBJ1-1	TGTGCCAGCAGCTTTTGGAACAGGCCGAACACTGAAGCTTTCTTT	CASSFWNRPNTEAFF
NA	TRBV30	NA	TRBJ1-4	TGTGCCTGGAGCGCTAACGCGGGGGAAAAACTGTTTTTT	CAWSANAGEKLFF
NA	TRBV19	TRBD1	TRBJ1-1	TGTGCCAGTAGTAGACAGGGTGAAGCTTTCTTT	CASSRQGEAFF